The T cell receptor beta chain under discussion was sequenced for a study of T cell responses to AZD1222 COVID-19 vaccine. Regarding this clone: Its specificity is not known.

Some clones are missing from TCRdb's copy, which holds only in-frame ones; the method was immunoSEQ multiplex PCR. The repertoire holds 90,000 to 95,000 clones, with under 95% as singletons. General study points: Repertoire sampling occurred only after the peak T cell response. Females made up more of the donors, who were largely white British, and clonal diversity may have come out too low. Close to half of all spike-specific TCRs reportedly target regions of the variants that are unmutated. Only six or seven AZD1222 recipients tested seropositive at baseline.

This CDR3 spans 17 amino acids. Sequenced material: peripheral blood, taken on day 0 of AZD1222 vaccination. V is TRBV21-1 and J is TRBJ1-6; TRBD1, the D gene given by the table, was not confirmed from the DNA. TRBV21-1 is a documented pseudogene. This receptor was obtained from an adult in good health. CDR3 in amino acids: CARGTGSFSSYNSPLHF. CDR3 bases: TGTGCCAGGGGGACAGGGTCCTTCAGCTCCTATAATTCACCCCTCCACTTT.